These 8 T cell receptor beta chains came from one sample sequenced in a study of CD8+ T cells in alopecia areata. Sequencing used cDNA as its template, made by extracting RNA and reverse transcribing it. The repertoire was sequenced with immunoSEQ multiplex PCR; TCRdb's copy has only in-frame clones and lacks some. The sample was found to contain around 100,000 clones, and every one recurs. The sample was lesional skin. Every receptor here comes from a C3H/HeJ mouse with alopecia areata. For this strain, the MHC haplotype corresponds to H2-k.

Comments on this clone: Mouse gene names and germline throughout. The CDR3 DNA, read in part, is TGTGCAAGCAGCTTAGATCTTGTGGGGTCCCCTAGTGCAGAA. Its translation: CASSLDLVGSPSAE. The complete CDR3 protein is CASSLDLVGSPSAETLYF. The V gene is TRBV16, the J gene TRBJ2-3; D perhaps matches TRBD2 (5 bases). The CDR3 end lies 4 residues beyond the end of the read and is filled in from the germline J gene. The CDR3 is made up of 18 amino acids. Looked up from germline, CDR1 is SGHSA and CDR2 is FRNQAP. Trimming left V 0 bases short and J 0 bases short, with 16 bases between.

Details on this clone: The genes are named according to mouse. The CDR3 extends 4 residues past the end of the read, so its final part is completed from the germline J gene. This chain joins TRBV14 and TRBJ1-2; tentatively, D is TRBD1 (6 bases). Trimming shortened V by 1 base and J by 1 base, and 8 bases separated the two germline ends. Looked up from germline, CDR1 is SGHDT and CDR2 is FRDEAV. The CDR3 is made up of 14 amino acids. The CDR3: CASSFGDKNSDYTF. The sequenced part of the CDR3 DNA is TGTGCCAGCAGTTTCGGGGACAAAAACTCC.

This clone was observed a few times. Gene and germline names: mouse. The CDR3 end is not reached by the read, which stops 4 residues before it; the germline J gene fills it in. The chain joins TRBV13-3 to TRBJ2-4; 7 bases line up with TRBD1. The CDR3 spans 15 residues. With 3 bases clipped from V and 0 bases from J, the junction kept 4 bases outside the gene matches. The germline CDR1 and CDR2 sequences are NNHDY and SYVADS. The DNA read from the CDR3 is TGTGCCAGCAGTGGACAGGGTGAGAGTCAAAAC. Amino acids: CASSGQGESQN. The CDR3, in full, reads CASSGQGESQNTLYF.

Comment on this clone: Here the gene names and germline are mouse. The read comes to an end 4 residues before the CDR3 does, leaving the germline J gene to fill in the end. The V gene is TRBV1, the J gene TRBJ2-5; the match to TRBD1 covers 7 bases. The ends lost 6 bases at V and 0 bases at J; junction bases unmatched: 9. The length of the CDR3 is 16 residues. Germline CDR1 and CDR2: NSQYPW and LRSPGD (reference sequence). CDR3 amino acids: CTCRDVQGKNQDTQYF. The CDR3 DNA, read in part, is TGCACCTGCAGGGACGTACAGGGGAAGAACCAAGAC.

About this clone itself: All gene names here are mouse names. The CDR3 goes on 4 residues after the read ends, and that part is filled in from the germline J gene. The chain is built from TRBV29 and TRBJ2-1; 11 nucleotides match TRBD1. The germline gives CDR1 MSHET, CDR2 SYDVDS. This CDR3 is 14 amino acids long. Trimming cost V 6 bases and J 6 bases; bases outside gene matches: 4. The CDR3 sequence is CASSPGTGGAEQFF. The sequenced CDR3 bases are TGTGCTAGCAGCCCCGGGACAGGGGGTGCT.

Of note for this clone: Gene names are the mouse ones. This CDR3 is CASRLPSSYEQYF. The sequenced part of the CDR3 DNA is TGTGCCAGTCGACTGCCGAGCTCCTAT. The V call is TRBV13-3, the J call TRBJ2-7, with a tentative D call TRBD2 (5 bases). The read stops 4 residues short of the end of the CDR3; the missing end is completed from the germline J gene. CDR3 length: 13 residues. Trimming cost V 8 bases and J 0 bases, with 12 bases left between them. The germline CDR1 and CDR2 sequences are NNHDY and SYVADS.

This clone was seen only a few times. The germline and genes are mouse ones. Coverage ceases 4 residues before the CDR3 finishes, and the germline J gene fills in the end. The chain has TRBV13-3 and TRBJ1-2; D is perhaps TRBD1 (6 bases). The ends were cut back, 5 bases at V and 2 bases at J, with 10 bases in the middle. CDR1 and CDR2 (germline): NNHDY, SYVADS. This CDR3 comprises 13 residues. CDR3 DNA, as far as it was read: TGTGCCAGCAGCAGGGGTAGGAACTCC. It specifies CASSRGRNS. The whole CDR3 reads CASSRGRNSDYTF.

Concerning this clone itself: Any gene name here is a mouse gene name. CDR3 DNA, as far as it was read: TGTGCCAGCAGTGACAGGGGAAGGTGGGCT. This codes for CASSDRGRWA. In full, the CDR3 is CASSDRGRWAEQFF. V and J are TRBV13-3 and TRBJ2-1, with TRBD1 as a possible D gene (6 bases). The read stops 4 residues short of the end of the CDR3; the missing end is completed from the germline J gene. Germline lookup yields CDR1 NNHDY and CDR2 SYVADS. This CDR3 has 14 residues.